The sequence of this TCR beta chain was determined in a study of CD8 T cells in Susac syndrome. Random hexamers were used to reverse transcribe an amount of about 0.45 to 1 ug RNA. TCRdb analysed the immunoSEQ multiplex PCR reads with MiXCR anew, one entry per CDR3 protein. Among some 450,000 distinct CDR3 sequences listed, around 85% were seen once. V shed 5 bases and J 5 bases; nucleotides not matched to a gene: 8. The CDR3 is 15 amino acids. Germline V gene lookup returns CDR1 LGHDT and CDR2 YNNKEL (reference sequence). Sequenced sample: CD8+ T cells from PBMCs. The chain uses TRBV3-1 and TRBJ2-7, with TRBD2 identical over 11 bases. This clonotype was sampled from a human donor with multiple sclerosis. The chain's CDR3 is CASSFTSGGRHEQYF. CDR3 in DNA: TGTGCCAGCAGCTTTACTAGCGGGGGTAGACACGAGCAGTACTTC.